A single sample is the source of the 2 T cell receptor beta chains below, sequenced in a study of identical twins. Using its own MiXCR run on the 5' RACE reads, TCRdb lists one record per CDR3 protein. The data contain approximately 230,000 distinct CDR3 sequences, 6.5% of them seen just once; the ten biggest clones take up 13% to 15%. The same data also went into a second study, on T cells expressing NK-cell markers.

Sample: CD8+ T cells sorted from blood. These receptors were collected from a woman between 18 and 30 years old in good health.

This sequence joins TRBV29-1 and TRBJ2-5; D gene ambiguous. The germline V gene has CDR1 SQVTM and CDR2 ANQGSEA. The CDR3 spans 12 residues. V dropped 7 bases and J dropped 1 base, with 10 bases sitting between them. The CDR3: CSAGRIQETQYF. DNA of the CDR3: TGCAGCGCTGGACGGATCCAAGAGACCCAGTACTTC.

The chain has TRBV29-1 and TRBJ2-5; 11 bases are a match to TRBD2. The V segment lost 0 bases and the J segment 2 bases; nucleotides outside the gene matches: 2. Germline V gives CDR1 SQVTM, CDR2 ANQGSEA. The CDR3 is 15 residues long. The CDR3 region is CSVEEGLAEQETQYF. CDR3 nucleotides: TGCAGCGTTGAAGAGGGACTAGCGGAACAAGAGACCCAGTACTTC.